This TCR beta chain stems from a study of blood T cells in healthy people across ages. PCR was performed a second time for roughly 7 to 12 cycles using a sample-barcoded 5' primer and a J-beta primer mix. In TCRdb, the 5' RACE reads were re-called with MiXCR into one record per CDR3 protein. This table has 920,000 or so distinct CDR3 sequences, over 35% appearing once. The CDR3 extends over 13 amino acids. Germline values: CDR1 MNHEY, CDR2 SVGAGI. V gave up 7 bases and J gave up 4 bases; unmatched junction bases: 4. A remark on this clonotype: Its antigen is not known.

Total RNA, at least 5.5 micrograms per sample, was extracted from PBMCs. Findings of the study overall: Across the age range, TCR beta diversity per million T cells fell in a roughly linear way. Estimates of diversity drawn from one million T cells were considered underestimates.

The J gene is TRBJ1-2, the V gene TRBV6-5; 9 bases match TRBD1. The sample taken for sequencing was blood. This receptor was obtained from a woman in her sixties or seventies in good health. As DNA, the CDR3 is TGTGCCAGCAACCGGACAGGGGCCTATGGCTACACCTTC. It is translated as CASNRTGAYGYTF.